Sequencing of this T cell receptor (beta chain) was carried out in a study of blood T cell repertoires in COVID-19. The CDR3 is 16 amino acids. V lost 8 bases, J lost 0 bases, and 8 bases stayed unmatched. Germline V gene lookup returns CDR1 KGHSH and CDR2 LQKENI. Repertoires were generated with immunoSEQ multiplex PCR, while TCRdb's copy carries only in-frame clones and drops some. The sample lists under 250,000 clones; approximately 82% were seen once. Sequenced sample: peripheral blood. This receptor was obtained from a man aged 45 to 65 with active or convalescent COVID-19. The genes are TRBV18 and TRBJ2-2, with 8 bases matching TRBD1. The CDR3 bases are TGTGCCAGCACGCCTTCCAGGGGGCCGAACACCGGGGAGCTGTTTTTT. Translating it yields CASTPSRGPNTGELFF.